Listed below are T cell receptor beta chains from one sample, sequenced in a study of blood T cell repertoires in COVID-19. Some clones are missing from TCRdb's copy, which holds only in-frame ones; the method was immunoSEQ multiplex PCR. This sample has about 260,000 clones, with over 65% found just once. The specimen was peripheral blood. The source is a man aged 55 to 70 who had recovered from COVID-19. Both conserved end residues are part of each CDR3. D genes are given only for firm matches. Clone size is stated in some rows and not others, as once, few, many or a class when expanded.

v_gene	abundance	d_gene	j_gene	CDR3aa	CDR3nt
TRBV6-4	NA	NA	TRBJ2-5	CANASGREETQYF	TGTGCCAACGCAAGCGGAAGGGAAGAGACCCAGTACTTC
TRBV7-9	NA	NA	TRBJ1-1	CASSDIGQHTEAFF	TGTGCCAGCAGCGATATCGGACAGCACACTGAAGCTTTCTTT
TRBV11-2	NA	TRBD1	TRBJ2-2	CASSPRTGLTGELFF	TGTGCCAGCAGCCCTAGGACAGGGCTTACCGGGGAGCTGTTTTTT
TRBV4-2	NA	TRBD2	TRBJ2-1	CASSQEVVWTSGAHNEQFF	TGTGCCAGCAGCCAAGAAGTGGTCTGGACTAGCGGGGCCCACAATGAGCAGTTCTTC
TRBV6-4	few	NA	TRBJ1-1	CASSRQERGFF	TGTGCCAGCAGTAGACAGGAGAGGGGTTTCTTT
TRBV28	NA	NA	TRBJ1-4	CASSFSERYNEKLFF	TGTGCCAGCAGTTTCTCGGAGAGATACAATGAAAAACTGTTTTTT
TRBV21-1	NA	NA	TRBJ2-5	CASSKGPVQGWETQYF	TGTGCCAGCAGCAAAGGGCCCGTACAGGGGTGGGAGACCCAGTACTTC
TRBV2	NA	NA	TRBJ2-5	CASLYGLLQETQYF	TGTGCCAGCCTTTACGGACTTCTCCAAGAGACCCAGTACTTC
TRBV18	NA	TRBD1	TRBJ2-7	CASSRTGSYEQYF	TGTGCCAGCTCACGGACAGGATCTTACGAGCAGTACTTC
TRBV28	NA	TRBD1	TRBJ1-6	CASSLGQGRVSPLHF	TGTGCCAGCAGTTTAGGACAGGGGAGAGTTTCACCCCTCCACTTT
TRBV5-8	NA	TRBD1	TRBJ1-5	CASSLAMGQGAQPQHF	TGTGCCAGCAGCTTGGCTATGGGACAGGGGGCTCAGCCCCAGCATTTT
TRBV29-1	NA	TRBD1	TRBJ1-1	CSWFTGGTEAFF	TGCAGCTGGTTTACAGGGGGCACTGAAGCTTTCTTT
TRBV12-3/TRBV12-4	NA	NA	TRBJ2-2	CASREEILGELFF	TGTGCCAGCAGAGAAGAGATTCTGGGGGAGCTGTTTTTT
TRBV19	few	TRBD1	TRBJ1-2	CASSPQGARDYGYTF	TGTGCCAGTAGCCCGCAGGGGGCGCGGGACTATGGCTACACCTTC
TRBV14	NA	TRBD2	TRBJ2-3	CASSSGSGRSTDTQYF	TGTGCCAGCAGCAGCGGGAGCGGGAGGTCAACAGATACGCAGTATTTT
TRBV5-4	NA	TRBD1	TRBJ1-2	CASSRDSLNYGYTF	TGTGCCAGCAGCCGGGACAGTTTAAACTATGGCTACACCTTC
TRBV27	NA	NA	TRBJ2-1	CATRIHPNEQFF	TGTGCCACGAGGATACACCCCAATGAGCAGTTCTTC
TRBV7-3	NA	NA	TRBJ1-1	CASSPGGLNTEAFF	TGTGCCAGCAGCCCGGGAGGGCTGAACACTGAAGCTTTCTTT
TRBV24-1	NA	TRBD1	TRBJ2-1	CATSDPRGTGIGASYNEQFF	TGTGCCACCAGTGATCCGCGAGGGACAGGGATCGGTGCCTCCTACAATGAGCAGTTCTTC
TRBV25-1	NA	TRBD1	TRBJ2-1	CASKKTGTVYNEQFF	TGTGCCAGCAAGAAGACGGGGACAGTATACAATGAGCAGTTCTTC
TRBV18	NA	TRBD1	TRBJ2-3	CASSPNRGRDTQYF	TGTGCCAGCTCACCAAACAGGGGGCGGGATACGCAGTATTTT
TRBV27	NA	TRBD1	TRBJ1-1	CASRKGQGFAEAFF	TGTGCCAGCAGAAAGGGACAGGGTTTCGCTGAAGCTTTCTTT
TRBV2	few	TRBD2	TRBJ2-1	CASSVRGGSQTDEQFF	TGTGCCAGCAGCGTGCGCGGGGGGTCTCAAACGGATGAGCAGTTCTTC
TRBV6-5	NA	TRBD1	TRBJ2-1	CASSKAGGYNEQFF	TGTGCCAGCAGCAAGGCAGGGGGATACAATGAGCAGTTCTTC
TRBV10-3	NA	TRBD2	TRBJ2-5	CAISEGGGETQYF	TGTGCCATCAGTGAGGGGGGGGGAGAGACCCAGTACTTC
TRBV2	NA	TRBD2	TRBJ2-5	CASRGTSGGQETQYF	TGTGCCAGCAGGGGGACTAGCGGAGGTCAAGAGACCCAGTACTTC
TRBV14	NA	NA	TRBJ2-5	CASSQAGGPGTQYF	TGTGCCAGCAGCCAAGCCGGGGGTCCTGGAACCCAGTACTTC
TRBV2	NA	NA	TRBJ2-3	CASSEETGRSTDTQYF	TGTGCCAGCAGTGAGGAGACAGGGAGGAGCACAGATACGCAGTATTTT
TRBV9	NA	NA	TRBJ2-7	CASSVEGVRTGEQYF	TGTGCCAGCAGCGTCGAGGGGGTGAGGACGGGAGAGCAGTACTTC
TRBV18	NA	NA	TRBJ1-1	CASSPDNLNTEAFF	TGTGCCAGCTCACCGGACAATCTGAACACTGAAGCTTTCTTT
TRBV7-9	NA	NA	TRBJ1-1	CASSFEGAEAFF	TGTGCCAGCAGCTTTGAAGGGGCTGAAGCTTTCTTT
TRBV18	NA	NA	TRBJ1-1	CASSPLRGAEAFF	TGTGCCAGCTCACCGCTCCGCGGCGCTGAAGCTTTCTTT
TRBV5-1	NA	TRBD1	TRBJ2-2	CASSLEPGQVNTGELFF	TGCGCCAGCAGCTTGGAGCCGGGACAGGTGAACACCGGGGAGCTGTTTTTT
TRBV5-6	NA	TRBD2	TRBJ2-7	CASSLASGRLYPSYEQYF	TGTGCCAGCAGCTTGGCTAGCGGGAGACTATACCCCTCCTACGAGCAGTACTTC
TRBV5-1	NA	TRBD2	TRBJ2-3	CASSPPGGSTDTQYF	TGCGCCAGCAGCCCCCCGGGAGGCTCCACAGATACGCAGTATTTT
TRBV5-1	NA	NA	TRBJ2-1	CASSWPWPIGGNEQFF	TGCGCCAGCAGCTGGCCCTGGCCCATCGGAGGCAATGAGCAGTTCTTC
TRBV7-9	few	NA	TRBJ2-7	CASSLNYEQYF	TGTGCCAGCAGCCTAAATTACGAGCAGTACTTC
TRBV14	NA	NA	TRBJ2-1	CASSQAQTSREQFF	TGTGCCAGCAGCCAAGCCCAAACTAGTCGCGAGCAGTTCTTC
TRBV2	few	NA	TRBJ1-3	CASSDAGQISGNTIYF	TGTGCCAGCAGTGACGCAGGGCAAATCTCTGGAAACACCATATATTTT
TRBV6-5	few	TRBD1	TRBJ1-1	CASSYGTAMNTEAFF	TGTGCCAGCAGTTACGGGACAGCTATGAACACTGAAGCTTTCTTT
TRBV5-6	NA	NA	TRBJ1-2	CASSLSGDPGYTF	TGTGCCAGCAGCTTGTCGGGGGATCCTGGCTACACCTTC